The sequence of this T cell receptor (beta chain) was determined in a study of neoadjuvant anti-PD-1 for oral cavity cancer (dated by TCRdb to about 2021). With respect to the entire study: Before undergoing curative-intent surgical resection, most patients got three to four biweekly nivolumab doses at 3 mg/kg. The parent correlative cohort had more than 10 patients and a response rate of 30% to 35%. Patients who did not progress were given a fourth nivolumab dose at about day 43 and had definitive surgical resection on days 50-56. Under RECIST 1.1, a patient counted as a responder if showing complete response, partial response or stable disease, and as a non-responder if showing progression. Beyond this particular receptor, the publication reports: The TCR analyses had only a few patients in each response group, and the authors called for validation in larger cohorts. Within PBMCs, T cell clonality (Gini index) was significantly higher in non-responders than responders after neoadjuvant nivolumab. Higher pretreatment blood TCRbeta clonality and lower post-treatment tumor TCRbeta clonality were correlated with higher pretreatment blood Treg/Th17 ratios.

For deep sequencing, each PBMC sample was run in six replicates, with libraries mostly built from 400 to 550 ng of input genomic DNA. The immunoSEQ hsTCRbeta kit was used to prepare TCRbeta libraries, following the manufacturer's instructions. The completed libraries were mixed into a single pool at 3 nM, then sequenced with an Illumina NovaSeq 6000 S4 flow cell. In the original analysis: Raw data preprocessing and quality control were performed with the immunoSEQ Analyzer. The analysis was restricted to productive rearrangements, with each unique CDR3 amino acid sequence defining a clonotype. Repertoire clonality was estimated as the Gini-Simpson index, which was calculated using the R package tcR. Gini indices were compared with Student's t test, and associations with tumor size change were assessed by Pearson correlation. As stored in TCRdb, this immuneACCESS dataset retains in-frame rearrangements with V and J assigned. A fraction of the clones does not appear; measured against another copy, unresolved V genes explain less than half of the discrepancy, and the remainder lacks a known reason. That table supplies the V and J calls and clone size; D and trimming were determined from the DNA. This sample is represented by about 16,000 clones; about 64% of them were singletons. The top ten clonotypes cover approximately 2.6% of the sample.

As for this clone: Its antigen specificity is not known. It has no much larger one-base neighbor in the sample; base qualities were not kept.

V gives up 6 bases and J gives up 4 bases, and the segment between their germline ends measures 10 bases. The CDR3 spans 13 residues, from the cysteine through the phenylalanine. Only the CDR3 region is kept as DNA, spanning 39 bases read in frame from base 1. As encoded in the germline V gene (reference sequence), CDR1 is MNHNY while CDR2 is SVGAGI. This specimen's time point label, per the study, means: before neoadjuvant nivolumab. None of the patients had received prior systemic or radiation treatment, and all were newly diagnosed with stage II-IVA oral cavity squamous cell carcinoma. The cohort was made up of patients with locally advanced, HPV-negative oral cavity squamous cell carcinoma. No culture maintenance or expansion was done, as the peripheral blood mononuclear cells went straight to analysis. Samples came from a longitudinal correlative study of a single-arm phase II trial of neoadjuvant nivolumab in oral cavity squamous cell carcinoma. Subject-matched pre- and post-treatment PBMCs and tumors from three responders and three non-responders were subjected to genomic DNA-based TCRbeta sequencing. Peripheral blood mononuclear cells were collected once before nivolumab treatment and again after treatment, at the time of surgery. The Maxwell RSC DNA from Cells kit was used to extract genomic DNA from PBMCs.

The source was PBMCs, collected before nivolumab (anti-PD-1) treatment. The source of this sequence is a person aged 35-79 years with oral cavity squamous cell carcinoma. The chain uses TRBV6-6 and TRBJ2-1; there is no confident call for the D gene. The DNA sequence is TGTGCCAGCAGCTTCAATCCTTACAATGAGCAGTTCTTC. This translates into CASSFNPYNEQFF.